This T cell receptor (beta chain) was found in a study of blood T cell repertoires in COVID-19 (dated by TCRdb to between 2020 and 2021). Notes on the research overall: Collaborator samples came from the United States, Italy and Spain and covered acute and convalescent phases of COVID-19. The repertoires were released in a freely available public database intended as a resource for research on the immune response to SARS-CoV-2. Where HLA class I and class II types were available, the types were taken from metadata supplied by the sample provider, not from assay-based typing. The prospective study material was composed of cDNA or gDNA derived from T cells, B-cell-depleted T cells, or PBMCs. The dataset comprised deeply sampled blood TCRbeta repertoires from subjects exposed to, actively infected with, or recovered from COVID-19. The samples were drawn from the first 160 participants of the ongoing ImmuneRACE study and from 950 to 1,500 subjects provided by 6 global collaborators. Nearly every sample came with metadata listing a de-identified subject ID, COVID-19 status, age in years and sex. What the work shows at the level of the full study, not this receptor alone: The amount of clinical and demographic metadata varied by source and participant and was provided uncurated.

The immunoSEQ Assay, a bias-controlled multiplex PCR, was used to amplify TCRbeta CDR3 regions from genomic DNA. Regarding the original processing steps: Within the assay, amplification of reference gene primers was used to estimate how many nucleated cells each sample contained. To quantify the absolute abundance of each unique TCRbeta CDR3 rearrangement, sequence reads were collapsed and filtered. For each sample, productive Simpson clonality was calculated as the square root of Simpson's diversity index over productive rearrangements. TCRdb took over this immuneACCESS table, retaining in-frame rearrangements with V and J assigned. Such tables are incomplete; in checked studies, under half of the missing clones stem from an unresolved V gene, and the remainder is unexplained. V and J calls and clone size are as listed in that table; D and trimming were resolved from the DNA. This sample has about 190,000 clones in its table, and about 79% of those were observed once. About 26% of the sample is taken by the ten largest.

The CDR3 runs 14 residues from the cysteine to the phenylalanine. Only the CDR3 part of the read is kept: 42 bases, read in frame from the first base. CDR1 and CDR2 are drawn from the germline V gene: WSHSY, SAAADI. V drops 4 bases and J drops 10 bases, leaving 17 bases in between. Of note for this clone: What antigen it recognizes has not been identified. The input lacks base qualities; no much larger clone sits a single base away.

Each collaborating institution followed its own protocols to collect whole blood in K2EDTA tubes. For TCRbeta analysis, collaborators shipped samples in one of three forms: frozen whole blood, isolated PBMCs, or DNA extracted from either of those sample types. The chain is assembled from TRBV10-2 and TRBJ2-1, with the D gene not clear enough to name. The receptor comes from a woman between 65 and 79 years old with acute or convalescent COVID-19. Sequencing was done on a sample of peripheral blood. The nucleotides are TGCGCCAGCAGTGTGGTAGCCCCCTATGAGGAGCAGTTCTTC. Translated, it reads CASSVVAPYEEQFF.